These 17 T cell receptor beta chains came from one sample sequenced in a study of radiotherapy plus CTLA-4 blockade in lung cancer. TCRdb's copy holds only in-frame clones and misses some; the assay was immunoSEQ multiplex PCR. The data hold about 45,000 clones, with roughly four fifths observed a single time. The specimen comprised peripheral blood, sampled from a patient treated with radiotherapy plus ipilimumab. All receptors derive from a human donor with non-small cell lung cancer who had a complete response to radiotherapy plus ipilimumab.

This clone was detected only once. This chain connects TRBV6-1 to TRBJ1-5; 9 nucleotides line up with TRBD1. Germline V gene data show CDR1 as MNHNS and CDR2 as SASEGT. V dropped 7 bases and J dropped 6; count of bases not matched to a gene: 10. This CDR3 is built from 15 residues. CDR3 nucleotide sequence: TGTGCCAGCACAGAAGGGACAGGGCGGCTTCAGCCCCAGCATTTT. Amino acids: CASTEGTGRLQPQHF.

V and J are TRBV2 and TRBJ2-1; 7 bases fit TRBD1. The CDR3 extends over 13 amino acids. Germline V lookup: CDR1 SNHLY, CDR2 FYNNEI. V lost 7 bases to trimming and J lost 10 bases; unmatched junction nucleotides: 10. The CDR3: CASTPRGLREQFF. As DNA, the CDR3 is TGTGCCAGCACCCCAAGGGGGCTTAGAGAGCAGTTCTTC. Using reference TRBV2 and TRBJ2-1 for the parts outside the CDR3, the full variable domain is EPEVTQTPSHQVTQMGQEVILRCVPISNHLYFYWYRQILGQKVEFLVSFYNNEISEKSEIFDDQFSVERPDGSNFTLKIRSTKLEDSAMYFCASTPRGLREQFFGPGTRLTVL.

The chain uses TRBV6-1 and TRBJ1-2; D perhaps matches TRBD1 (5 bases). Germline assignment: CDR1 MNHNS and CDR2 SASEGT. Trimming cost V 1 base and J 5 bases, with 11 bases left between them. This CDR3 spans 14 amino acids. The CDR3 loop reads CASSEVGTAYGYTF. In DNA, the CDR3 is TGTGCCAGCAGTGAAGTGGGGACTGCATATGGCTACACCTTC.

The rearrangement links TRBV2 to TRBJ1-4, with 8 bases aligning to TRBD1. Germline lookup yields CDR1 SNHLY and CDR2 FYNNEI. This CDR3 spans 14 amino acids. V lost 4 bases and J lost 4; bases outside the gene matches: 2. DNA of the CDR3: TGTGCCAGCAGTGTGGACAGGGATAATGAAAAACTGTTTTTT. It specifies CASSVDRDNEKLFF.

DNA of the CDR3: TGTGCCAGCAGCACGAGGGGACAGGGGGAAGCTTTCTTT. Translation gives CASSTRGQGEAFF. The chain is built from TRBV2 and TRBJ1-1, with 10 bases fitting TRBD1. This CDR3 comprises 13 residues. Trimming cost V 6 bases and J 8 bases; bases outside gene matches: 6. Germline assignment: CDR1 SNHLY and CDR2 FYNNEI.

V usage is TRBV11-3 and J usage is TRBJ2-7, with TRBD2 identical over 7 bases. After removal of 5 bases from V and 4 bases from J, the junction contained 5 bases not matched to a gene. Germline assignment: CDR1 SGHNT and CDR2 YENEEA. The CDR3 has 13 residues. CDR3 loop: CASSRGGRYEQYF. The CDR3 DNA sequence: TGTGCCAGCAGCAGGGGAGGGCGTTACGAGCAGTACTTC.

The chain carries TRBV19 and TRBJ2-5; 8 bases line up with TRBD2. This CDR3 contains 15 residues. V lost 8 bases, J lost 1 base, and 9 bases stayed unmatched. CDR1 and CDR2 (germline): LNHDA, SQIVND (reference sequence). DNA for the CDR3: TGTGCCAGTTCGCTAGCGGGCACGGGCCAAGAGACCCAGTACTTC. Translating gives CASSLAGTGQETQYF.

The V gene is TRBV30, the J gene TRBJ1-2; D ambiguous. This CDR3 contains 13 residues. V was cut by 3 bases and J by 5 bases, with 13 bases left in between. CDR1 is GTSNPN, CDR2 SVGIG, per germline (reference sequence). As DNA, the CDR3 is TGTGCCTGGAGACCTCCGAGTTCTTATGGCTACACCTTC. It is translated as CAWRPPSSYGYTF.

The chain recombines TRBV7-6 with TRBJ1-5; the D gene is possibly TRBD1 (5 bases). The CDR3 covers 14 residues. Germline values: CDR1 SGHVS, CDR2 FNYEAQ. V was shortened by 5 bases and J by 7 bases, with 15 bases between the two germline ends. In DNA, the CDR3 is TGTGCCAGCAGCCCATTTCAGGGAAAACAGCCCCAGCATTTT. Amino acid sequence: CASSPFQGKQPQHF.

The genes are TRBV27 and TRBJ2-7; 7 bases align to TRBD1. CDR3 length equals 13 residues. Germline V CDR1 and CDR2: MNHEY, SMNVEV (reference sequence). Trimming took 6 bases from V and 5 from J; bases not matched to a gene: 7. The chain's CDR3 is CASSRQGPHEQYF. DNA of the CDR3: TGTGCCAGCAGCAGACAGGGTCCTCACGAGCAGTACTTC.

This clone was detected a few times. The rearrangement links TRBV18 to TRBJ2-7, with 8 bases fitting TRBD2. Germline V lookup: CDR1 KGHSH, CDR2 LQKENI. This CDR3 has 11 residues. J gave up 6 bases and V 5 bases, and 0 bases lay outside the gene matches. This chain's CDR3 is CASSTSGEQYF. In DNA, the CDR3 is TGTGCCAGCTCAACTAGCGGCGAGCAGTACTTC.

This chain uses TRBV15 with TRBJ2-5; a possible D gene is TRBD1 (6 bases). The V end was cut by 1 base, the J end by 3 bases, with 12 bases between. Germline lookup yields CDR1 LNHNV and CDR2 YYDKDF (reference sequence). This CDR3 has 15 residues. Written as DNA, the CDR3 is TGTGCCACCAGCAGAGGAGGGGGACAAGAAGAGACCCAGTACTTC. Residues: CATSRGGGQEETQYF. The variable domain in full, completed from reference TRBV15 and TRBJ2-5, reads DAMVIQNPRYQVTQFGKPVTLSCSQTLNHNVMYWYQQKSSQAPKLLFHYYDKDFNNEADTPDNFQSRRPNTSFCFLDIRSPGLGDTAMYLCATSRGGGQEETQYFGPGTRLLVL.

This chain joins TRBV7-9 and TRBJ2-1; 7 bases agree with TRBD2. From germline, CDR1 is SEHNR and CDR2 FQNEAQ (reference sequence). The CDR3 is 15 residues long. Trimming removed 5 bases from V and 8 bases from J; junction bases left unmatched: 12. The CDR3 region has the DNA TGTGCCAGCAGCCCCAAGCGAAGGACTAGTGATGAGCAGTTCTTC. This gives the protein CASSPKRRTSDEQFF.

V is TRBV7-9 and J is TRBJ1-6, with TRBD1 matching 8 bases. The CDR3 is made up of 13 amino acids. Germline CDR1 is SEHNR and CDR2 is FQNEAQ (reference sequence). V was clipped by 3 bases and J by 10 bases; unmatched bases: 2. The CDR3 DNA reads TGTGCCAGCAGCTTGCCAGGGGGCTCACCCCTCCACTTT. It yields the protein CASSLPGGSPLHF.

The CDR3 DNA reads TGTGCCAGCAGCTTAGGGACAGGGTCTAACTATGGCTACACCTTC. Translation: CASSLGTGSNYGYTF. The chain couples TRBV7-2 to TRBJ1-2; the match to TRBD1 covers 8 bases. V lost 1 base, J lost 0 bases, and 1 base stayed unmatched. CDR1 and CDR2 (germline): SGHTA, FQGNSA. This CDR3 has 15 amino acids.

The chain joins TRBV6-1 to TRBJ1-4, with TRBD1 identical over 7 bases. J was trimmed by 8 bases and V by 7 bases; bases with no gene match: 10. CDR1 is MNHNS, CDR2 SASEGT, per germline. The CDR3 extends over 14 amino acids. The CDR3 nucleotides read TGTGCCAGCATGAGATCAGGGGGAGGCGAAAAACTGTTTTTT. This encodes CASMRSGGGEKLFF.

The chain joins TRBV15 to TRBJ2-4; TRBD2 matches at 7 bases. The length of the CDR3 is 16 residues. J lost 1 base, V lost 0 bases, and 3 bases had no gene match. The germline V gene encodes CDR1 LNHNV and CDR2 YYDKDF (reference sequence). The CDR3 DNA follows: TGTGCCACCAGCAGAGATGGGGGAGGGGCCAAAAACATTCAGTACTTC. It yields the protein CATSRDGGGAKNIQYF.